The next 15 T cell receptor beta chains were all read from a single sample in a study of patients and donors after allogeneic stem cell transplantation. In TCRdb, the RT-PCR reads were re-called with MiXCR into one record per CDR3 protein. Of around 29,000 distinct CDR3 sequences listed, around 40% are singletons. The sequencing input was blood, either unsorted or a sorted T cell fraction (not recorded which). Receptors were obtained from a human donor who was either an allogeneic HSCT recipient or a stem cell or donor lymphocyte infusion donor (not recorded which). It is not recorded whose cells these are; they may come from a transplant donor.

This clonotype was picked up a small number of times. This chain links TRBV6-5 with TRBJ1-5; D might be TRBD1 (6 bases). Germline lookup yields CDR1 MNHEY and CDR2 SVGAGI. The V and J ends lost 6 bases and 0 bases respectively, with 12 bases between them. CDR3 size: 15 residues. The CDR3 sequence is CASSPGQTSNQPQHF. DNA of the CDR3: TGTGCCAGCAGCCCCGGACAGACTAGCAATCAGCCCCAGCATTTT.

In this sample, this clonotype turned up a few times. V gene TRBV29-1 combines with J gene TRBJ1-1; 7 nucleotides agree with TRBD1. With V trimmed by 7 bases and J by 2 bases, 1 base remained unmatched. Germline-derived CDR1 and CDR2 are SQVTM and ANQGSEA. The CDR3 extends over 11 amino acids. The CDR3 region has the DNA TGCAGCGGACAGGGTAACACTGAAGCTTTCTTT. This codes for CSGQGNTEAFF.

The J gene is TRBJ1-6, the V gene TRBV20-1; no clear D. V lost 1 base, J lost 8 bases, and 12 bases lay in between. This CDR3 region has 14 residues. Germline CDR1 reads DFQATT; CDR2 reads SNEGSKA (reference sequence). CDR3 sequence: CSARGLPWDSPLHF. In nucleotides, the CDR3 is TGCAGTGCTAGAGGCCTTCCCTGGGATTCACCCCTCCACTTT.

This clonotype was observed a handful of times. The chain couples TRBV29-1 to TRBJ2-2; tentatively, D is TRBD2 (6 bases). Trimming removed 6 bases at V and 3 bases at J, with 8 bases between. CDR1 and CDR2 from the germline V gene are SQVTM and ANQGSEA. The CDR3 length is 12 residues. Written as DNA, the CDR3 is TGCAGCGTCCGGAGGGACACCGGGGAGCTGTTTTTT. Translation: CSVRRDTGELFF.

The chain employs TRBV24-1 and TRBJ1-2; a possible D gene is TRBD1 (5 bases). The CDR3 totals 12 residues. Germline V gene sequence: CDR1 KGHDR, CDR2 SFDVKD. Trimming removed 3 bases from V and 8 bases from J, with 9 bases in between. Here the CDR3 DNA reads TGTGCCACCAGTGATCGGGGGGAAGGCTACACCTTC. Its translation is CATSDRGEGYTF.

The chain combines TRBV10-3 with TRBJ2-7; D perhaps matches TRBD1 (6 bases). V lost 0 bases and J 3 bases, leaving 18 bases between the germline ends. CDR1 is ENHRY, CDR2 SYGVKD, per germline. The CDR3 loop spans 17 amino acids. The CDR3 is CAISESARDKDFYEQYV. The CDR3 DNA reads TGTGCCATCAGTGAGTCGGCGAGGGACAAAGACTTCTACGAGCAGTACGTC.

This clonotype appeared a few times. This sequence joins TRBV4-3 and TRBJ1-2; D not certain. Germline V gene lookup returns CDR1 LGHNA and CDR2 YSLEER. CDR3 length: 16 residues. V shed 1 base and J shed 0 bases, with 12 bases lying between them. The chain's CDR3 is CASSQGTVKANYGYTF. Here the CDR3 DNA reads TGCGCCAGCAGCCAAGGGACCGTGAAAGCTAACTATGGCTACACCTTC.

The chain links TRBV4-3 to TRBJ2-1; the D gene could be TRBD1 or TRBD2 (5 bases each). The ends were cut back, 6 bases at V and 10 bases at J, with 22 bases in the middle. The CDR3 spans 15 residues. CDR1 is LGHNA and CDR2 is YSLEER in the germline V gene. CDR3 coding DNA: TGCGCCAGCAGTCAAACATCTTGGGACGAACGAGAGCAGTTCTTC. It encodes CASSQTSWDEREQFF.

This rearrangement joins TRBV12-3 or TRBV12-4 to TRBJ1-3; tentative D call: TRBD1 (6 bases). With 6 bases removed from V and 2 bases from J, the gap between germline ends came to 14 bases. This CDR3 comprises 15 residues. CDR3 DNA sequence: TGTGCCAGCAGCCACAGAACAGGGCCTGGAAACACCATATATTTT. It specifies CASSHRTGPGNTIYF.

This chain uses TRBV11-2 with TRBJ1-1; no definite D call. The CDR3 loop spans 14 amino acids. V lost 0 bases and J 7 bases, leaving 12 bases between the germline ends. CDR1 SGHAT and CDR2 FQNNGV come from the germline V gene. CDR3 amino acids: CASSLDYTAVEAFF. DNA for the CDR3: TGTGCCAGCAGCTTAGATTATACGGCGGTTGAAGCTTTCTTT.

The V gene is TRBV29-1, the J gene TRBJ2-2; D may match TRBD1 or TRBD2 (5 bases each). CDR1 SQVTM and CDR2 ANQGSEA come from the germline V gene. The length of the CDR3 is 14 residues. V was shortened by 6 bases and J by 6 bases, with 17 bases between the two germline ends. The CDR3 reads CSVREGYEPGELFF. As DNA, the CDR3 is TGCAGCGTGCGTGAGGGGTACGAGCCCGGGGAGCTGTTTTTT.

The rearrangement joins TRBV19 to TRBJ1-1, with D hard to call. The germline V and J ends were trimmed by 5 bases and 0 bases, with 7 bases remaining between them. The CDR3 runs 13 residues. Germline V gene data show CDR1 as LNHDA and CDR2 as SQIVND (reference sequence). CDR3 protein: CASSPEMNTEAFF. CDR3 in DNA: TGTGCCAGTAGTCCGGAAATGAACACTGAAGCTTTCTTT.

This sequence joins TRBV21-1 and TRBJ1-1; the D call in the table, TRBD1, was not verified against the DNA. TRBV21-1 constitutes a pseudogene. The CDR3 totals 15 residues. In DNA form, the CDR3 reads TGTGCCAGCAGCCCACAGACAGGGGTGAACACTGAAGCTTTCTTT. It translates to CASSPQTGVNTEAFF.

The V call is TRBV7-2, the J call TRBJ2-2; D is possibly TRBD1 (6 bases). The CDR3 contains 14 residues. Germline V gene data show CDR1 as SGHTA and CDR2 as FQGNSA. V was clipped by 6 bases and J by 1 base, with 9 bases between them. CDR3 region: CASRKQGNTGELFF. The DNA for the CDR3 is TGTGCCAGCAGGAAACAGGGGAACACCGGGGAGCTGTTTTTT.

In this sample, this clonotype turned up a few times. CDR3 bases: TGCAGCTCCCAGGCGGGGACACCTTCCAATGAGCAGTTCTTC. Its protein product is CSSQAGTPSNEQFF. This chain joins TRBV29-1 and TRBJ2-1; D tentatively fits TRBD1 or TRBD2 (6 bases each). V gave up 8 bases and J gave up 6 bases, with 20 bases separating them. CDR3 length: 14 residues. Per germline, CDR1 SQVTM and CDR2 ANQGSEA.